These 9 T cell receptor beta chains share one sample of origin, sequenced in a study of blood T cell repertoires in COVID-19. Here immunoSEQ multiplex PCR was the method, and the copy in TCRdb shows in-frame clones only, minus some. The table includes 150,000 or so clones, around 83% detected once. The specimen sequenced was PBMCs or T cells enriched from blood (not recorded which). The receptors originated from a woman aged 45-59 years in a cohort exposed to, infected with or recovered from COVID-19 (not recorded which).

The rearrangement joins TRBV7-9 to TRBJ2-7, with 9 bases fitting TRBD2. The CDR3 consists of 15 residues. Germline-derived CDR1 and CDR2 are SEHNR and FQNEAQ (reference sequence). Germline trimming cut 0 bases from V and 2 bases from J; bases unmatched to any gene: 2. The CDR3 DNA reads as TGTGCCAGCAGCTTAGCGACTAGCGGTACCTACGAGCAGTACTTC. Encoded protein: CASSLATSGTYEQYF.

This sequence joins TRBV3-1 (or the pseudogene TRBV3-2) and TRBJ2-7; tentatively, D is TRBD1 (6 bases). The CDR3 totals 14 residues. Germline values: CDR1 LGHDT, CDR2 YNNKEL (reference sequence). V was cut by 1 base and J by 12 bases, with 19 bases left in between. The CDR3 spells CASSQGGGQKGPYF. The CDR3 DNA is TGTGCCAGCAGCCAAGGAGGGGGACAAAAAGGTCCGTACTTC.

The chain joins TRBV7-9 to TRBJ1-3; D unclear. Per the germline V gene, CDR1 is SEHNR and CDR2 is FQNEAQ (reference sequence). The CDR3 spans 15 residues. Trimming took off 2 bases at V and 1 base at J, with 9 bases between the two ends. The CDR3 loop is CASSLTANSGNTIYF. The CDR3 bases are TGTGCCAGCAGCTTAACAGCTAATTCTGGAAACACCATATATTTT.

This clone was counted only a few times. This rearrangement joins TRBV3-1 (or the pseudogene TRBV3-2) to TRBJ2-2; 10 nucleotides match TRBD2. Germline V gives CDR1 LGHDT, CDR2 YNNKEL (reference sequence). The V segment lost 1 base and the J segment 6 bases; nucleotides outside the gene matches: 5. There are 16 residues in the CDR3. The CDR3 here is CASSQGPAGGPGELFF. The CDR3 DNA reads TGTGCCAGCAGCCAAGGGCCAGCGGGAGGGCCCGGGGAGCTGTTTTTT.

The chain is built from TRBV11-2 and TRBJ1-1; D unclear. Germline CDR1 and CDR2: SGHAT and FQNNGV. Trimming cost V 4 bases and J 0 bases, with 6 bases left between them. The CDR3 spans 13 residues. The DNA for the CDR3 is TGTGCCAGCAGCTCCTCGTTGAACACTGAAGCTTTCTTT. Translating gives CASSSSLNTEAFF.

This clone was detected only a few times. CDR3 residues: CATSRELTRVGELFF. The CDR3 DNA reads TGTGCCACCAGCAGAGAGTTGACTAGGGTCGGGGAGCTGTTTTTT. The chain joins TRBV15 to TRBJ2-2, with a tentative D call TRBD2 (6 bases). This CDR3 comprises 15 residues. CDR1 is LNHNV and CDR2 is YYDKDF in the germline V gene (reference sequence). V lost 0 bases and J lost 7, with 12 bases in between.

This rearrangement joins TRBV2 to TRBJ1-5; D perhaps matches TRBD1 (6 bases). V lost 4 bases and J 4 bases, leaving 8 bases between the germline ends. Germline loops: CDR1 SNHLY, CDR2 FYNNEI. The CDR3 is 13 amino acids. The CDR3 protein is CASSAQGNQPQHF. The CDR3 DNA sequence: TGTGCCAGCAGTGCCCAGGGGAATCAGCCCCAGCATTTT.

The chain combines TRBV5-4 with TRBJ2-1; TRBD2 matches 7 bases. The V gene end was trimmed by 0 bases and the J gene end by 5 bases; junction bases not matched to a gene: 8. CDR1 is SGHNT and CDR2 is YYREEE in the germline V gene (reference sequence). This CDR3 has 16 amino acids. CDR3 region: CASSLESGVLDNEQFF. Written as DNA, the CDR3 is TGTGCCAGCAGCTTGGAAAGCGGGGTCCTCGACAATGAGCAGTTCTTC.

The J gene is TRBJ1-4, the V gene TRBV14; D unresolved. V shed 4 bases and J shed 5 bases, with 14 bases lying between them. The CDR3 consists of 15 residues. CDR1 and CDR2 (germline): SGHDN, FVKESK. This CDR3 is CASSPTRGPNEKLFF. The CDR3 nucleotides read TGTGCCAGCAGCCCCACTAGAGGACCCAATGAAAAACTGTTTTTT.